Given below is one TCR beta chain in context. The data originate from a study of blood T cell repertoires in COVID-19. Whole-study context: Specimens from acute and convalescent COVID-19 originated in the United States, Italy and Spain. Sample material is recorded as cDNA or gDNA derived from T cells, B-cell-depleted T cells, or PBMCs.

Assay used: immunoSEQ multiplex PCR; TCRdb lists only in-frame clones, some missing. This sample has tens of thousands of clones; about nine tenths occur once, and the top ten carry approximately 6.2%. CDR3 size: 17 residues. The germline V gene encodes CDR1 KGHSH and CDR2 LQKENI. V was trimmed by 5 bases and J by 1 base, leaving 20 bases between them. What was sequenced was peripheral blood. The sequence was obtained from a man in his forties with acute or convalescent COVID-19. V gene TRBV18 combines with J gene TRBJ1-2; no reliable D call. This chain's CDR3 is CASSSGSGIRINYGYTF. In nucleotides, the CDR3 is TGTGCCAGCTCATCGGGAAGCGGGATTCGGATTAACTATGGCTACACCTTC.